The sequence of this T cell receptor (beta chain) was determined in a study of CD8 T cells in ankylosing spondylitis. Study results and caveats: One TCR beta motif, made up of roughly eight highly homologous variants, appeared characteristic of ankylosing spondylitis blood.

The V gene's germline CDR1 is MNHEY and CDR2 SMNVEV (reference sequence). The CDR3 contains 13 residues. V dropped 2 bases and J dropped 7 bases, with 8 bases sitting between them. TCRdb itself ran the 5' RACE reads through MiXCR, one entry per CDR3 protein. In the table there are over 200,000 distinct CDR3 sequences, around 20% of which are singletons. About this clonotype itself: Antigen: not known.

The V gene is TRBV27, the J gene TRBJ2-2; TRBD2 is a possible D gene (6 bases). The clonotype comes from a male donor with ankylosing spondylitis. The material sequenced was blood, either unsorted or a sorted T cell fraction (not recorded which). CDR3 DNA: TGTGCCAGCAGTTTAATGGGAGGCGGGGAGCTGTTTTTT. It yields the protein CASSLMGGGELFF.